The 30 T cell receptor beta chains in this list originate from one sample, sequenced in a study of cytomegalovirus exposure and HLA in healthy donors. Vbeta (60) and Jbeta (13) primers were used in the PCR. TCRdb's copy holds only in-frame clones and misses some; the assay was immunoSEQ multiplex PCR. Here the sample spans over 110,000 clones, about 80% being singletons. Material for sequencing was PBMCs. Source of these receptors: a woman aged 55-75 years in good health and CMV-seropositive.

V and J are TRBV28 and TRBJ1-2; D remains unclear. Per the germline V gene, CDR1 is MDHEN and CDR2 is SYDVKM. The CDR3 length is 12 residues. V was trimmed by 3 bases and J by 7 bases, leaving 9 bases between them. In nucleotides, the CDR3 is TGTGCCAGCAGTTTTAGCCAATTTGGCTACACCTTC. This encodes CASSFSQFGYTF.

The chain combines TRBV5-4 with TRBJ1-2; D is possibly TRBD1 (5 bases). The germline gives CDR1 SGHNT, CDR2 YYREEE (reference sequence). The CDR3 length is 13 residues. Trimming took 3 bases from V and 6 from J, leaving 12 bases between them. CDR3 region: CASSSRQGDGYTF. Here the CDR3 DNA reads TGTGCCAGCAGCTCAAGACAAGGGGATGGCTACACCTTC. Based on the CDR3 plus reference TRBV5-4 and TRBJ1-2, the full variable domain is ETGVTQSPTHLIKTRGQQVTLRCSSQSGHNTVSWYQQALGQGPQFIFQYYREEENGRGNFPPRFSGLQFPNYSSELNVNALELDDSALYLCASSSRQGDGYTFGSGTRLTVV.

This chain joins TRBV28 and TRBJ2-3, with D maybe TRBD1 (5 bases). Trimming stripped 5 bases from V and 1 base from J, with 16 bases between. Germline assignment: CDR1 MDHEN and CDR2 SYDVKM. The length of the CDR3 is 16 residues. Here the CDR3 reads CASSPSVIGGTDTQYF. The CDR3 nucleotides read TGTGCCAGCAGTCCCTCTGTGATAGGGGGCACAGATACGCAGTATTTT.

The chain links TRBV14 to TRBJ2-1; no firm D call. The CDR3 sequence is 14 residues long. The V gene lost 1 base and the J gene lost 9 bases, with 13 bases spanning the gap. CDR1 and CDR2 (germline): SGHDN, FVKESK. This CDR3 reads CASSQARRVGEQFF. The CDR3 DNA reads as TGTGCCAGCAGCCAAGCGCGCCGGGTCGGTGAGCAGTTCTTC. Looking up the rest from reference TRBV14 and TRBJ2-1 gives the full variable domain: EAGVTQFPSHSVIEKGQTVTLRCDPISGHDNLYWYRRVMGKEIKFLLHFVKESKQDESGMPNNRFLAERTGGTYSTLKVQPAELEDSGVYFCASSQARRVGEQFFGPGTRLTVL.

The gene calls are TRBV30 and TRBJ2-6; D not certain. Germline CDR1 GTSNPN, CDR2 SVGIG (reference sequence). The CDR3 consists of 13 residues. V dropped 7 bases and J dropped 0 bases, with 7 bases sitting between them. The CDR3 is CASSDSGANVLTF. CDR3 coding DNA: TGTGCCTCCTCAGACTCTGGGGCCAACGTCCTGACTTTC.

This clone has only one observation. The rearrangement joins TRBV6-5 to TRBJ2-6; tentative D call: TRBD1 (5 bases). The germline V gene encodes CDR1 MNHEY and CDR2 SVGAGI. The CDR3 loop spans 15 amino acids. The V and J ends lost 7 bases and 4 bases respectively, with 14 bases between them. In DNA, the CDR3 is TGTGCCAGCAAAATCAGGGTCTCCGGGGCCAACGTCCTGACTTTC. It specifies CASKIRVSGANVLTF.

This sequence joins TRBV7-9 and TRBJ1-2, with 8 bases matching TRBD1. The CDR3 extends over 15 amino acids. The V segment lost 4 bases and the J segment 9 bases; nucleotides outside the gene matches: 13. CDR1 is SEHNR, CDR2 FQNEAQ, per germline (reference sequence). CDR3 nucleotides: TGTGCCAGCAGCTCTACCCGAGGACAGGGCTACCGCTACACCTTC. It specifies CASSSTRGQGYRYTF.

The J gene is TRBJ2-5, the V gene TRBV19; D uncertain. The CDR3 covers 13 residues. V shed 4 bases and J shed 3 bases, with 9 bases lying between them. CDR1 is LNHDA and CDR2 is SQIVND in the germline V gene (reference sequence). The chain's CDR3 is CASSNRREETQYF. CDR3 DNA: TGTGCCAGTAGTAACCGCCGGGAAGAGACCCAGTACTTC.

This clone was recorded only once. The genes are TRBV7-9 and TRBJ2-1; D possibly corresponds to TRBD2 (6 bases). This CDR3 is 14 amino acids long. V lost 1 base, J lost 6 bases, and 10 bases lay in between. Germline CDR1 and CDR2: SEHNR and FQNEAQ (reference sequence). The CDR3 DNA follows: TGTGCCAGCAGCTTAGTAGGGACTTTCAATGAGCAGTTCTTC. Residues: CASSLVGTFNEQFF.

The chain couples TRBV28 to TRBJ2-3; tentatively, D is TRBD2 (6 bases). From germline, CDR1 is MDHEN and CDR2 SYDVKM. V was clipped by 11 bases and J by 1 base, with 28 bases between them. The CDR3 has 18 amino acids. The DNA of the CDR3 is TGTGCCGCCGGGCTTGGGAGTAGTATAGCGGAAGGCACAGATACGCAGTATTTT. Protein: CAAGLGSSIAEGTDTQYF. Filled out from reference TRBV28 and TRBJ2-3, the complete variable domain reads DVKVTQSSRYLVKRTGEKVFLECVQDMDHENMFWYRQDPGLGLRLIYFSYDVKMKEKGDIPEGYSVSREKKERFSLILESASTNQTSMYLCAAGLGSSIAEGTDTQYFGPGTRLTVL.

The genes are TRBV28 and TRBJ1-5; possible D gene TRBD1, 5 bases. This CDR3 is built from 13 residues. Per germline, CDR1 MDHEN and CDR2 SYDVKM. DNA for the CDR3: TGTGCTGCCGACAGTTCGGTACATCAGCCCCAGCATTTT. Its protein is CAADSSVHQPQHF.

The V gene is TRBV7-2, the J gene TRBJ2-1; 7 positions match TRBD2. The CDR3 loop spans 18 amino acids. Germline CDR1 is SGHTA and CDR2 is FQGNSA. V lost 5 bases and J lost 5; bases outside the gene matches: 18. CDR3 residues: CASSLILRGGSTHNEQFF. In DNA form, the CDR3 reads TGTGCCAGCAGCCTAATCTTACGAGGCGGGAGTACCCACAATGAGCAGTTCTTC.

The rearrangement joins TRBV5-4 to TRBJ2-5; 7 positions match TRBD2. The J call may be faulty, since TRBJ2-7 better matches the DNA end. There are 15 residues in the CDR3. CDR1 and CDR2 from the germline V gene are SGHNT and YYREEE (reference sequence). CDR3 loop: CASSSEEGGLYEQYF. Written as DNA, the CDR3 is TGTGCCAGCAGCTCCGAGGAGGGAGGGCTCTACGAGCAGTACTTC.

The table lists this clone with a few counts. V and J are TRBV29-1 and TRBJ2-7, with 7 nucleotides matching TRBD2. Trimming at V came to 8 bases and at J to 0 bases, leaving 13 bases not matched to a gene. This CDR3 spans 15 amino acids. CDR1 is SQVTM, CDR2 ANQGSEA, per germline. The CDR3 nucleotides read TGCAGCATTGGGGGGGAGGGAGGAACCTCCTACGAGCAGTACTTC. Protein sequence: CSIGGEGGTSYEQYF.

The rearrangement uses TRBV19 and TRBJ2-1; 7 bases line up with TRBD2. The CDR3 sequence is 19 residues long. Germline values: CDR1 LNHDA, CDR2 SQIVND (reference sequence). V gave up 6 bases and J gave up 0 bases; unmatched junction bases: 17. CDR3 loop: CASSNPRSGGLSSYNEQFF. CDR3 in DNA: TGTGCCAGTAGCAACCCTAGGTCGGGAGGCTTGAGCTCCTACAATGAGCAGTTCTTC.

CDR3 in DNA: TGTGCCAGCAGTCCACCCCTCCGGGACAGCATAGCCAAAAACATTCAGTACTTC. Translating gives CASSPPLRDSIAKNIQYF. The chain combines TRBV28 with TRBJ2-4; 7 nucleotides line up with TRBD1. There are 18 residues in the CDR3. Looked up from germline, CDR1 is MDHEN and CDR2 is SYDVKM. The V and J ends lost 5 bases and 0 bases, in that order; junction bases with no gene match: 13.

The chain links TRBV6-5 to TRBJ1-3; the match to TRBD1 covers 7 bases. Germline V gene lookup returns CDR1 MNHEY and CDR2 SVGAGI. This CDR3 is 12 amino acids long. The J segment lost 4 bases and the V segment lost 7 bases, leaving 1 base of the junction unmatched. DNA for the CDR3: TGTGCCAGCAAGACAGGGGGAAACACCATATATTTT. Encoded protein: CASKTGGNTIYF.

This clone was detected a few times. CDR3 sequence: CASSFRSGQFSGANVLTF. The DNA of the CDR3 is TGTGCCAGCAGTTTTCGCTCGGGACAGTTCTCTGGGGCCAACGTCCTGACTTTC. The rearrangement joins TRBV27 to TRBJ2-6, with 7 bases lining up with TRBD1. The V and J ends lost 3 bases and 0 bases, in that order; junction bases with no gene match: 8. Per germline, CDR1 MNHEY and CDR2 SMNVEV (reference sequence). The CDR3 is 18 amino acids. The full variable domain, its missing parts supplied by reference TRBV27 and TRBJ2-6, is EAQVTQNPRYLITVTGKKLTVTCSQNMNHEYMSWYRQDPGLGLRQIYYSMNVEVTDKGDVPEGYKVSRKEKRNFPLILESPSPNQTSLYFCASSFRSGQFSGANVLTFGAGSRLTVL.

This chain links TRBV29-1 with TRBJ2-1, with 9 bases matching TRBD1. The germline V gene encodes CDR1 SQVTM and CDR2 ANQGSEA. After removal of 3 bases from V and 4 bases from J, the junction contained 4 bases not matched to a gene. CDR3 length: 14 amino acids. CDR3 DNA: TGCAGCGTTGAGAAGGGGACAGGGTACAATGAGCAGTTCTTC. Translating gives CSVEKGTGYNEQFF.

The sample holds a few counts of this clone. This chain connects TRBV7-9 to TRBJ1-1; 9 nucleotides line up with TRBD1. Germline values: CDR1 SEHNR, CDR2 FQNEAQ (reference sequence). Losses at the gene ends were 5 bases for V and 8 bases for J; bases not matched to a gene: 3. This CDR3 comprises 12 residues. The CDR3 DNA reads as TGTGCCAGCAGCACAGGGACAGGGGAAGCTTTCTTT. It codes for CASSTGTGEAFF.

The V call is TRBV6-5, the J call TRBJ2-7; D gene unclear. Germline V gives CDR1 MNHEY, CDR2 SVGAGI. Trimming removed 0 bases from V and 6 bases from J, with 15 bases in between. The CDR3 runs to 15 residues. CDR3 region: CASSYSGGDPLEQYF. CDR3 nucleotide sequence: TGTGCCAGCAGTTACTCCGGCGGAGACCCTCTCGAGCAGTACTTC.

The chain carries TRBV28 and TRBJ1-1; TRBD1 is a possible D gene (6 bases). Germline-derived CDR1 and CDR2 are MDHEN and SYDVKM. The CDR3 runs to 13 residues. Trimming removed 5 bases from V and 11 bases from J, with 18 bases in between. The CDR3 loop reads CASSPGLTQGAFF. As DNA, the CDR3 is TGTGCCAGCAGTCCTGGACTCACCCAGGGGGCTTTCTTT.

The V gene is TRBV30, the J gene TRBJ2-1; 10 nucleotides align to TRBD1. CDR3 length: 13 residues. Trimming removed 8 bases from V and 7 bases from J; junction bases left unmatched: 8. The germline gives CDR1 GTSNPN, CDR2 SVGIG (reference sequence). This chain's CDR3 is CAGRQGAFNEQFF. For the CDR3, the DNA is TGTGCCGGGCGACAGGGGGCGTTTAATGAGCAGTTCTTC.

This clone was observed a handful of times. V usage is TRBV30 and J usage is TRBJ2-5; 8 bases are shared with TRBD2. Germline loops: CDR1 GTSNPN, CDR2 SVGIG (reference sequence). The ends lost 2 bases at V and 5 bases at J; junction bases unmatched: 4. This CDR3 is built from 13 residues. CDR3 region: CAWSHGRAETQYF. CDR3 sequence (DNA): TGTGCCTGGAGTCACGGGAGGGCTGAGACCCAGTACTTC.

The chain employs TRBV7-2 and TRBJ2-4; possibly TRBD2 for D (7 bases). Trimming removed 3 bases from V and 0 bases from J, with 21 bases in between. CDR3 size: 19 residues. Germline CDR1 is SGHTA and CDR2 is FQGNSA. The CDR3 sequence is CASSLGLKGRGIAKNIQYF. The CDR3 coding sequence is TGTGCCAGCAGCTTGGGCCTTAAGGGGAGGGGGATAGCCAAAAACATTCAGTACTTC.

The V gene is TRBV4-3, the J gene TRBJ1-2; 10 positions agree with TRBD1. The V segment lost 3 bases and the J segment 8 bases; nucleotides outside the gene matches: 6. From germline, CDR1 is LGHNA and CDR2 YSLEER. The CDR3 is 14 amino acids. The DNA for the CDR3 is TGCGCCAGCAGCCAGGGGACAGGGGACAAAGGCTACACCTTC. As protein: CASSQGTGDKGYTF.

This clone was recorded only once. The chain joins TRBV7-8 to TRBJ2-5; TRBD2 is a possible D gene (6 bases). V was pared by 6 bases and J by 3 bases, with 8 bases between. Germline values: CDR1 SGHVS, CDR2 FQNEAQ. CDR3 length: 12 residues. The CDR3 reads CASRPGEETQYF. CDR3 DNA sequence: TGTGCCAGCAGGCCGGGAGAAGAGACCCAGTACTTC.

This sequence joins TRBV30 and TRBJ2-1; 8 nucleotides align to TRBD1. Germline assignment: CDR1 GTSNPN and CDR2 SVGIG (reference sequence). The CDR3 consists of 15 residues. V lost 1 base to trimming and J lost 6 bases; unmatched junction nucleotides: 8. CDR3 DNA sequence: TGTGCCTGGAGTGCCCGGGACAGGCATGCCAATGAGCAGTTCTTC. Protein product: CAWSARDRHANEQFF.

In the case of this clone: The sample contains more than one DNA sequence encoding this CDR3. This chain connects TRBV28 to TRBJ1-5; TRBD1 might be the D (5 bases). Germline V lookup: CDR1 MDHEN, CDR2 SYDVKM. CDR3 length equals 13 residues. Trimming left V 7 bases short and J 2 bases short, with 9 bases between. CDR3 nucleotides: TGTGCCAGCACAGGGCTTGGCAATCAGCCCCAGCATTTT. Its translation: CASTGLGNQPQHF. Variable domain in full (rest from reference TRBV28 and TRBJ1-5): DVKVTQSSRYLVKRTGEKVFLECVQDMDHENMFWYRQDPGLGLRLIYFSYDVKMKEKGDIPEGYSVSREKKERFSLILESASTNQTSMYLCASTGLGNQPQHFGDGTRLSIL.

The chain carries TRBV15 and TRBJ2-3; TRBD2 aligns across 10 bases. CDR3 length equals 18 residues. After removal of 3 bases from V and 2 bases from J, the junction contained 11 bases not matched to a gene. Germline loops: CDR1 LNHNV, CDR2 YYDKDF (reference sequence). The CDR3, as DNA: TGTGCCACCAGCAGTCCCGTGCGAGCGGGAGGGCCCACAGATACGCAGTATTTT. Its protein is CATSSPVRAGGPTDTQYF.